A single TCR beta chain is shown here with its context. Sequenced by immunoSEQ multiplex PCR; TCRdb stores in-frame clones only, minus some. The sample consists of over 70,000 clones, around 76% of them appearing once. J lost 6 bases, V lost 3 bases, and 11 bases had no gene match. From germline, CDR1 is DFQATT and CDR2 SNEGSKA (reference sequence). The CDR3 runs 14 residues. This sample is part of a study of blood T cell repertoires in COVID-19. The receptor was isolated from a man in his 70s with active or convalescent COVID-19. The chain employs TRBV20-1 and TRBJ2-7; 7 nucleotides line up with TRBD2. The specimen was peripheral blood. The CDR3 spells CSASRLASVPEQYF. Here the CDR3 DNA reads TGCAGTGCTAGTCGACTAGCTTCTGTGCCCGAGCAGTACTTC.